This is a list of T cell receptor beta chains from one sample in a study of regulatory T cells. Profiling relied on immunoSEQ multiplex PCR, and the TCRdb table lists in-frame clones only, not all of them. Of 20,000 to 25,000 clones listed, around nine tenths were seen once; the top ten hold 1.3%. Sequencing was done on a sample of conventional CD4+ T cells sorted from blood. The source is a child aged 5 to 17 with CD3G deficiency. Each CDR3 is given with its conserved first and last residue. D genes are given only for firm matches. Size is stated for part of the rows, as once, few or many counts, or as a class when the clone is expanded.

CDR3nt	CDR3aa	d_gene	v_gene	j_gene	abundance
TGCAGCTCCGGGACAGGGCGTTACAATGAGCAGTTCTTC	CSSGTGRYNEQFF	TRBD1	TRBV29-1	TRBJ2-1	.
TGTGCCAGCAGGAGAGCGGGATTGAACACCGGGGAGCTGTTTTTT	CASRRAGLNTGELFF	TRBD2	TRBV28	TRBJ2-2	.
TGTGCCAGCAGGTTGGACGGGAACACTGAAGCTTTCTTT	CASRLDGNTEAFF	.	TRBV7-9	TRBJ1-1	.
TGTGCCAGCAGCTTAGATACGGGGCGGGGCACTGAAGCTTTCTTT	CASSLDTGRGTEAFF	.	TRBV11-3	TRBJ1-1	once
TGTGCCAGCAGCTTAGGGACAGGGTCAATCACTGAAGCTTTCTTT	CASSLGTGSITEAFF	TRBD1	TRBV7-9	TRBJ1-1	.
TGCGCCTGCTGTGGGCAGGGGGTACTTGGCTACACCTTC	CACCGQGVLGYTF	TRBD1	TRBV10-2	TRBJ1-2	once
TGTGCCAGCGGGGACGGGAGCTCCTACGAGCAGTACTTC	CASGDGSSYEQYF	.	TRBV18	TRBJ2-7	.
TGCGCCAGCAGCTTGGACCCAGCGGGCCATATGAATGAGCAGTTCTTC	CASSLDPAGHMNEQFF	.	TRBV5-1	TRBJ2-1	.
TGTGCCAGCAGCTTAGGACTCACAGGGGCGGGGGAGACCCAGTACTTC	CASSLGLTGAGETQYF	.	TRBV7-9	TRBJ2-5	.
TGTGCCAGTAGTAGTTCCCCAGAGGGGACGCAGTATTTT	CASSSSPEGTQYF	.	TRBV19	TRBJ2-3	once
TGTGCCAGTCGGGACAGGATCTACGAGCAGTACTTC	CASRDRIYEQYF	TRBD1	TRBV6-1	TRBJ2-7	.
TGTGCCAGCAGTGAAGCGGGCTATGGGGGGGCCAACGTCCTGACTTTC	CASSEAGYGGANVLTF	.	TRBV6-1	TRBJ2-6	.
TGTGCCAGCAGTTTCCGCGGGGGAGCTAGGACCCAGTACTTC	CASSFRGGARTQYF	TRBD2	TRBV28	TRBJ2-5	.
TGTGCCAGTAGTGTCAACCGACACCTCTCTGATGGCTACACCTTC	CASSVNRHLSDGYTF	.	TRBV19	TRBJ1-2	.
TGTGCCAGCAGCGGCACCGACAGGGATGGCACAGATATGCAGTATTTT	CASSGTDRDGTDMQYF	TRBD1	TRBV7-9	TRBJ2-3	.
TGCGCCAGCAGCTTGGGACAGGGCGGTGAGACCCAGTACTTC	CASSLGQGGETQYF	TRBD1	TRBV5-1	TRBJ2-5	.
TGTGCCAGCAGTTCCCTTGGGGGTAGCGGGAGGGCCGAAGATACGCAGTATTTT	CASSSLGGSGRAEDTQYF	TRBD2	TRBV28	TRBJ2-3	.
TGTGCCAGCAGCTCTTCGAGAGGGGGATTCACCGGGGAGCTGTTTTTT	CASSSSRGGFTGELFF	.	TRBV7-9	TRBJ2-2	once
TGTGCCAGCAGCGAGACTCGGCTAGCGGGAGAGGCCGGGGAGCTGTTTTTT	CASSETRLAGEAGELFF	TRBD2	TRBV7-9	TRBJ2-2	once
TGCGCCAGCAGCTCAGGGACTAGCCGGAACAATGAGCAGTTCTTC	CASSSGTSRNNEQFF	TRBD2	TRBV5-1	TRBJ2-1	.
TGTGCCAGCAGCTTAACAGGGGCGTACACCGGGGAGCTGTTTTTT	CASSLTGAYTGELFF	TRBD1	TRBV11-2	TRBJ2-2	once
TGTGCCAGCAGTTTCGCGGGAGCACGTAAGGAGCAGTACTTC	CASSFAGARKEQYF	TRBD2	TRBV28	TRBJ2-5	.
TGTGCCAGCAGTGATTATCGCAGGGCTGGGGCCAACGTCCTGACTTTC	CASSDYRRAGANVLTF	.	TRBV6-1	TRBJ2-6	.
TGTGCCAGCAGTCCCCTTTGGGGAGTCTATGGCTACACCTTC	CASSPLWGVYGYTF	.	TRBV28	TRBJ1-2	few
TGTGCCAGCGCGCGCAAGGGACTAGCGGGAAACACCGGGGAGCTGTTTTTT	CASARKGLAGNTGELFF	TRBD2	TRBV27	TRBJ2-2	few
TGTGCCAGCAGTGAAGCGGGGGACACTGAAGCTTTCTTT	CASSEAGDTEAFF	.	TRBV6-1	TRBJ1-1	few
TGTGCCAGCAGTGAATTGGGGGGAGTGGGATACGAGCAGTACTTC	CASSELGGVGYEQYF	.	TRBV6-1	TRBJ2-7	once
TGTGCCAGCAGACTGGACAGGGCCTACGAGCAGTACTTC	CASRLDRAYEQYF	TRBD1	TRBV6-6	TRBJ2-7	.
TGCGCCAGCAGCTTACAGGGACGGACTGAAGCTTTCTTT	CASSLQGRTEAFF	.	TRBV5-1	TRBJ1-1	once
TGTGCCAGCAGTTCGCCGGGGACAGGGAAAGGCGGCGAGCAGTACTTC	CASSSPGTGKGGEQYF	TRBD1	TRBV28	TRBJ2-7	.
TGCGCCAGCAGCTTGGAGGGAGGGCCCTACGAGCAGTACTTC	CASSLEGGPYEQYF	TRBD2	TRBV5-1	TRBJ2-7	.
TGTGCCAGCAGCTTAGGTAGCGGAGCAACCTACGAGCAGTACTTC	CASSLGSGATYEQYF	.	TRBV7-9	TRBJ2-7	few
TGTGCCAGCAGTGTAAGGAGCTCTGGGGCCAACGTCCTGACTTTC	CASSVRSSGANVLTF	.	TRBV6-1	TRBJ2-6	.
TGTGCCAGCAGTTTCGAGGACAGATACGGGGAGCTGTTTTTT	CASSFEDRYGELFF	.	TRBV28	TRBJ2-2	.
TGTGCCAGCAGCAGAACAGGACAATCCCCTGAAGCTTTCTTT	CASSRTGQSPEAFF	.	TRBV7-9	TRBJ1-1	.
TGCGCCAGCAGCCCGGTAGCGGGGATGACCGGGGAGCTGTTTTTT	CASSPVAGMTGELFF	TRBD2	TRBV5-1	TRBJ2-2	.
TGTGCCAGCAGCGCCGCCCCGGGACTCCCTCAGTACTTC	CASSAAPGLPQYF	.	TRBV11-2	TRBJ2-7	.
TGTGCCAGCAGTTTAGCGGAAGGTACAGATACGCAGTATTTT	CASSLAEGTDTQYF	.	TRBV7-9	TRBJ2-3	.
TGTGCCAGCAGCCCCTACAGGGAGGGTAGTCCTCACTTC	CASSPYREGSPHF	.	TRBV7-3	TRBJ2-7	.
TGTGCCAGCAGTTACTCGATACACAACGAGCAGTACTTC	CASSYSIHNEQYF	.	TRBV6-6	TRBJ2-7	.
TGTGCCAGCAGGTCAAAATCCTACGAGCAGTACTTC	CASRSKSYEQYF	.	TRBV6-1	TRBJ2-7	.
TGTGCCAGCAGAAGGGTGGGACTTTCCTACAATGAGCAGTTCTTC	CASRRVGLSYNEQFF	.	TRBV6-1	TRBJ2-1	.
TGTGCCAGCAGCTTATCGCTAGCGGGCGCCTACGAGCAGTACTTC	CASSLSLAGAYEQYF	TRBD2	TRBV11-2	TRBJ2-7	once
TGTGCCAGCAGTTTGTCGGGCAGGGGTGGCTACGAGCAGTACTTC	CASSLSGRGGYEQYF	.	TRBV28	TRBJ2-7	.
TGTGCCAGCAGCCGGACTAGCGGGAGTGGCAACAATGAGCAGTTCTTC	CASSRTSGSGNNEQFF	TRBD2	TRBV11-2	TRBJ2-1	.
TGTGCCAGCATAGGCAGGGGTAAAGGGAACACTGAAGCTTTCTTT	CASIGRGKGNTEAFF	.	TRBV28	TRBJ1-1	.
TGCGCCAGCAGCTCAGGACAGGGGGCCCGGGAGCAGTACTTC	CASSSGQGAREQYF	TRBD1	TRBV5-1	TRBJ2-7	once
TGTGCCAGCAGTGAAGACGGACGGGGGGACAGCAAGGGGGTTAAAAGCTCTGGAAACACCATATATTTT	CASSEDGRGDSKGVKSSGNTIYF	TRBD1	TRBV6-1	TRBJ1-3	.